This TCR beta chain was documented in a study of radiotherapy plus CTLA-4 blockade in lung cancer. General study findings and limits: Radiotherapy with ipilimumab was followed by blood expansion of tumor-derived clones. In blood, early T cell clone dynamics reportedly predicted response best, together with interferon-beta.

A word on this clone: As yet, its antigen is unknown.

Chemo-refractory metastatic non-small-cell lung cancer patients underwent focal radiation alongside CTLA-4 blockade with ipilimumab. Profiled with immunoSEQ multiplex PCR; TCRdb holds only in-frame clones, not every one. The table includes roughly 24,000 clones, 75% to 85% detected once. This TCR was sampled from a human donor with non-small cell lung cancer that progressed on radiotherapy plus ipilimumab. Specimen: peripheral blood, collected from a patient treated with radiotherapy plus ipilimumab.

The CDR3 bases are TGTGCCAGCGGAGCGGGAGTATGGACCGGGGAGCTGTTTTTT. Amino acid sequence: CASGAGVWTGELFF. The V call is TRBV27, the J call TRBJ2-2, with 8 bases fitting TRBD2. J lost 5 bases, V lost 8 bases, and 7 bases had no gene match. Germline CDR1 and CDR2: MNHEY and SMNVEV (reference sequence). This CDR3 comprises 14 residues.